The clone carrying this TCR beta chain was recorded at least ten times. Time point noted: sample taken at primary tumor resection. Sequencing was performed on whole RNA extracted from tumor and nontumor lung tissue, or from frozen PBMC, and the material was left unsorted. Using its own MiXCR run on the 5' RACE reads, TCRdb lists one record per CDR3 protein. Among tens of thousands of distinct CDR3 sequences listed, less than 6.5% were seen once. The CDR3 length is 14 residues. The germline V and J ends were trimmed by 8 bases and 1 base, with 15 bases remaining between them. The germline V gene has CDR1 MNHEY and CDR2 SVGEGT. These data come from a study of spatial heterogeneity in lung cancer.

The sequencing here drew on PBMCs, taken at surgery. V usage is TRBV6-2 or TRBV6-3 and J usage is TRBJ2-7; D is perhaps TRBD1 or TRBD2 (5 bases each). This TCR was sampled from a female donor with early-stage non-small cell lung cancer. In DNA, the CDR3 is TGTGCCAGCCGAGACTCGGGACCATCCTACGAGCAGTACTTC. Translation gives CASRDSGPSYEQYF.